The 23 T cell receptor beta chains presented below share a single source sample, sequenced in a study of cytomegalovirus exposure and HLA in healthy donors. A multiplex PCR was run with 60 Vbeta primers and 13 Jbeta primers. Clones were read by immunoSEQ multiplex PCR, and TCRdb kept only the in-frame ones, dropping some. The table lists around 300,000 clones, almost 85% of them singletons, with approximately 2% in the top ten. Sample: PBMCs. The receptors derive from a middle-aged woman in good health and CMV-seropositive.

As for this clone: This same CDR3 is encoded by further DNA sequences in the sample. The rearrangement joins TRBV7-6 to TRBJ2-3; D may be TRBD2 (5 bases). CDR1 SGHVS and CDR2 FNYEAQ come from the germline V gene. CDR3 length: 13 residues. Trimming removed 1 base from V and 3 bases from J, with 5 bases in between. The CDR3 nucleotides read TGTGCCAGCAGCTTAGGCGGGACAGATACGCAGTATTTT. It yields the protein CASSLGGTDTQYF.

The chain combines TRBV7-8 with TRBJ2-3, with 14 bases fitting TRBD2. Germline loops: CDR1 SGHVS, CDR2 FQNEAQ. This CDR3 comprises 15 residues. Trimming removed 3 bases from V and 5 bases from J; junction bases left unmatched: 1. In DNA, the CDR3 is TGTGCCAGCAGCTTGGGGACTAGCGGGGGAGATACGCAGTATTTT. As protein: CASSLGTSGGDTQYF. The complete variable domain, with remaining parts taken from reference TRBV7-8 and TRBJ2-3, reads GAGVSQSPRYKVAKRGQDVALRCDPISGHVSLFWYQQALGQGPEFLTYFQNEAQLDKSGLPSDRFFAERPEGSVSTLKIQRTQQEDSAVYLCASSLGTSGGDTQYFGPGTRLTVL.

V usage is TRBV5-8 and J usage is TRBJ2-7; 8 bases are shared with TRBD1. Germline V gives CDR1 SGHTS, CDR2 YDEGEE. Trimming took 1 base from V and 5 from J; bases not matched to a gene: 8. The CDR3 sequence is 15 residues long. The CDR3 sequence: CASSLWVDRGHEQYF. DNA of the CDR3: TGTGCCAGCAGCTTGTGGGTCGACAGGGGCCACGAGCAGTACTTC. The complete variable domain, with remaining parts taken from reference TRBV5-8 and TRBJ2-7, reads EAGVTQSPTHLIKTRGQQATLRCSPISGHTSVYWYQQALGLGLQFLLWYDEGEERNRGNFPPRFSGRQFPNYSSELNVNALELEDSALYLCASSLWVDRGHEQYFGPGTRLTVT.

The CDR3 nucleotides are TGTGCCAGCAGCTTAGGGGGCCAAACTGAAGCTTTCTTT. As protein: CASSLGGQTEAFF. The chain links TRBV7-2 to TRBJ1-1, with D maybe TRBD1 (5 bases). The CDR3 contains 13 residues. The germline V and J ends were trimmed by 1 base and 5 bases, with 8 bases remaining between them. CDR1 is SGHTA, CDR2 FQGNSA, per germline.

This chain connects TRBV30 to TRBJ2-7, with TRBD2 matching over 7 bases. Unmatched junction bases numbered 7, after V lost 2 bases and J lost 0 bases. The length of the CDR3 is 15 residues. In germline, CDR1 is GTSNPN, CDR2 SVGIG (reference sequence). The chain's CDR3 is CAWSPPGTISYEQYF. CDR3 DNA: TGTGCCTGGAGTCCCCCCGGGACTATCTCCTACGAGCAGTACTTC.

The CDR3 is CASAWANEQFF. CDR3 nucleotides: TGTGCCAGCGCGTGGGCGAATGAGCAGTTCTTC. The rearrangement joins TRBV6-1 to TRBJ2-1; D uncertain. CDR3 size: 11 residues. Germline values: CDR1 MNHNS, CDR2 SASEGT. Trimming removed 8 bases at V and 7 bases at J, with 9 bases between.

The chain joins TRBV7-9 to TRBJ1-2, with TRBD1 matching over 11 bases. The CDR3 is 16 amino acids. J was trimmed by 7 bases and V by 3 bases; bases with no gene match: 10. Germline V gene sequence: CDR1 SEHNR, CDR2 FQNEAQ (reference sequence). The CDR3, as DNA: TGTGCCAGCAGCTTGAGGGGGACAGGGGGTCGAGGTGGCTACACCTTC. Residues: CASSLRGTGGRGGYTF.

This clone occurred a few times. The chain carries TRBV5-1 and TRBJ2-7; D is unclear. The CDR3 is made up of 11 amino acids. V dropped 2 bases and J dropped 3 bases, with 3 bases sitting between them. CDR1 and CDR2 (germline): SGHRS, YFSETQ. As DNA, the CDR3 is TGCGCCAGCAGCTTCCTCTACGAGCAGTACTTC. Amino acid sequence: CASSFLYEQYF.

In its sample, this clone was seen a few times. The CDR3 DNA follows: TGTGCCAGCTGGGACAGAGCGAACACCGGGGAGCTGTTTTTT. Translating gives CASWDRANTGELFF. V gene TRBV28 combines with J gene TRBJ2-2; 7 bases fit TRBD1. From germline, CDR1 is MDHEN and CDR2 SYDVKM. This CDR3 is built from 14 residues. The V segment lost 8 bases and the J segment 0 bases; nucleotides outside the gene matches: 3.

The V and J genes are TRBV2 and TRBJ2-7; D might be TRBD1 (5 bases). CDR1 is SNHLY, CDR2 FYNNEI, per germline. CDR3 length: 16 residues. Trimming cost V 2 bases and J 2 bases, with 16 bases left between them. The CDR3 nucleotides are TGTGCCAGCAGTGAAACCCAAGGGGCTAGTACCTACGAGCAGTACTTC. Its translation: CASSETQGASTYEQYF.

This chain uses TRBV19 with TRBJ1-2; 7 nucleotides match TRBD1. The V gene end was trimmed by 1 base and the J gene end by 7 bases; junction bases not matched to a gene: 6. Germline V gene sequence: CDR1 LNHDA, CDR2 SQIVND (reference sequence). The CDR3 is 14 residues long. CDR3 region: CASSIGQGIVGYTF. The DNA of the CDR3 is TGTGCCAGTAGTATAGGACAGGGAATTGTTGGCTACACCTTC.

The chain recombines TRBV9 with TRBJ2-1, with TRBD1 matching 7 bases. The ends lost 2 bases at V and 4 bases at J; junction bases unmatched: 0. The germline gives CDR1 SGDLS, CDR2 YYNGEE. The CDR3 has 13 residues. The CDR3 coding sequence is TGTGCCAGCAGCGTGACAGGGTACAATGAGCAGTTCTTC. It codes for CASSVTGYNEQFF.

The chain carries TRBV11-2 and TRBJ1-5, with D hard to call. This CDR3 has 13 amino acids. The ends were cut back, 1 base at V and 5 bases at J, with 6 bases in the middle. Germline CDR1 and CDR2: SGHAT and FQNNGV. The CDR3 DNA reads TGTGCCAGCAGCTTAGGGGAGGATCAGCCCCAGCATTTT. Amino acids: CASSLGEDQPQHF.

This sequence joins TRBV2 and TRBJ2-7; the match to TRBD1 covers 7 bases. CDR1 and CDR2 from the germline V gene are SNHLY and FYNNEI. J was trimmed by 2 bases and V by 4 bases; bases with no gene match: 5. The CDR3 is made up of 14 amino acids. The CDR3 loop is CASSGGGGPYEQYF. The DNA of the CDR3 is TGTGCCAGCAGTGGAGGGGGCGGACCCTACGAGCAGTACTTC.

V gene TRBV11-2 combines with J gene TRBJ2-7; TRBD2 matches at 16 bases. Trimming at V came to 2 bases and at J to 5 bases, leaving 6 bases not matched to a gene. The CDR3 covers 17 residues. Germline values: CDR1 SGHAT, CDR2 FQNNGV. The DNA of the CDR3 is TGTGCCAGCAGCTTACGGGGACTAGCGGGAGGGAGGGACGAGCAGTACTTC. Encoded protein: CASSLRGLAGGRDEQYF.

The table lists this clone with a few counts. Distinct nucleotide sequences in the sample also encode this CDR3. The chain employs TRBV6-5 and TRBJ2-7; TRBD1 aligns across 7 bases. This CDR3 is built from 13 residues. In germline, CDR1 is MNHEY, CDR2 SVGAGI. V shed 3 bases, J shed 3 bases, and the junction held 2 bases outside the gene matches. For the CDR3, the DNA is TGTGCCAGCAGTTATCGGGACAGCTACGAGCAGTACTTC. The encoded protein is CASSYRDSYEQYF.

The J gene is TRBJ1-4, the V gene TRBV9; 9 nucleotides align to TRBD1. The germline gives CDR1 SGDLS, CDR2 YYNGEE. V lost 0 bases and J lost 1; bases outside the gene matches: 4. The CDR3 runs to 17 residues. The CDR3 spells CASSVEGTGRTNEKLFF. CDR3 coding DNA: TGTGCCAGCAGCGTAGAAGGGACAGGGAGAACTAATGAAAAACTGTTTTTT. Looking up the rest from reference TRBV9 and TRBJ1-4 gives the full variable domain: DSGVTQTPKHLITATGQRVTLRCSPRSGDLSVYWYQQSLDQGLQFLIQYYNGEERAKGNILERFSAQQFPDLHSELNLSSLELGDSALYFCASSVEGTGRTNEKLFFGSGTQLSVL.

This clone turned up a few times. This chain links TRBV28 with TRBJ1-6, with a weak D call TRBD1 (5 bases). CDR1 and CDR2 (germline): MDHEN, SYDVKM. This CDR3 has 15 amino acids. V lost 7 bases and J lost 10, with 20 bases in between. In DNA form, the CDR3 reads TGTGCCAGCACTTCTCAGACAGCCCGTATCTCACCCCTCCACTTT. Translation: CASTSQTARISPLHF.

The J gene is TRBJ2-7, the V gene TRBV28; 7 bases match TRBD1. Germline V gene data show CDR1 as MDHEN and CDR2 as SYDVKM. This CDR3 comprises 14 residues. With 4 bases clipped from V and 2 bases from J, the junction kept 5 bases outside the gene matches. CDR3 DNA: TGTGCCAGCAGTTCCTCGGACAGGCCCTACGAGCAGTACTTC. This translates into CASSSSDRPYEQYF.

The chain carries TRBV10-3 and TRBJ2-3; 9 bases fit TRBD2. The trim removed 0 bases at V and 2 bases at J, leaving 6 bases unmatched. This CDR3 has 17 amino acids. CDR1 and CDR2 (germline): ENHRY, SYGVKD. The CDR3 nucleotides read TGTGCCATCAGTGAGTCAACGACTAGCGGTAACACAGATACGCAGTATTTT. The encoded protein is CAISESTTSGNTDTQYF.

The V gene is TRBV19, the J gene TRBJ2-3; no clear D. The CDR3 is made up of 15 amino acids. The germline V gene encodes CDR1 LNHDA and CDR2 SQIVND (reference sequence). Trimming left V 1 base short and J 2 bases short, with 10 bases between. In DNA, the CDR3 is TGTGCCAGTAGTATAGTGGGCAGTTTCACAGATACGCAGTATTTT. Its protein is CASSIVGSFTDTQYF.

J is TRBJ2-7 and V is TRBV27; 7 bases are a match to TRBD1. V dropped 7 bases and J dropped 5; count of bases not matched to a gene: 2. CDR1 and CDR2 from the germline V gene are MNHEY and SMNVEV (reference sequence). This CDR3 comprises 11 residues. CDR3 residues: CASKGAHEQYF. The CDR3 bases are TGTGCCAGCAAGGGGGCCCACGAGCAGTACTTC.

The V and J genes are TRBV5-6 and TRBJ2-1; TRBD2 might be the D (6 bases). This CDR3 has 16 amino acids. Germline V gene sequence: CDR1 SGHDT, CDR2 YYEEEE. V gave up 1 base and J gave up 8 bases, with 19 bases separating them. The CDR3 coding sequence is TGTGCCAGCAGCTTGCTAGAACTAGCCGGATTCGATGAGCAGTTCTTC. Protein sequence: CASSLLELAGFDEQFF.